One and the same sample provided the 32 T cell receptor beta chains below, sequenced in a study of T cells in Graves' hyperthyroidism and ophthalmopathy. RNA transcripts were the template for amplifying TCR beta CDR3 regions. A set of HTBI primers served as the primers for a first-round RT-PCR of the TCR CDR3. In TCRdb, the multiplex PCR reads were re-called with MiXCR into one record per CDR3 protein. Seen here are a few hundred thousand distinct CDR3 sequences, 40% to 55% observed once, and the top ten hold about 8.3%. Material for sequencing was peripheral blood or thyroid tissue (not recorded which). Receptors originate from a woman between 18 and 30 years old with Graves' hyperthyroidism.

This clonotype was counted ten times or more. This chain connects TRBV19 to TRBJ1-2; a weak D match, TRBD1 (5 bases). The CDR3 is 14 residues long. Germline loops: CDR1 LNHDA, CDR2 SQIVND (reference sequence). V was clipped by 8 bases and J by 0 bases, with 13 bases between them. This CDR3 reads CASSVGQTNYGYTF. CDR3 coding DNA: TGTGCCAGTTCAGTCGGACAAACTAACTATGGCTACACCTTC. The full variable domain, its missing parts supplied by reference TRBV19 and TRBJ1-2, is DGGITQSPKYLFRKEGQNVTLSCEQNLNHDAMYWYRQDPGQGLRLIYYSQIVNDFQKGDIAEGYSVSREKKESFPLTVTSAQKNPTAFYLCASSVGQTNYGYTFGSGTRLTVV.

V gene TRBV24-1 combines with J gene TRBJ2-3; 9 positions match TRBD2. Germline-derived CDR1 and CDR2 are KGHDR and SFDVKD. With V trimmed by 9 bases and J by 8 bases, 17 bases remained unmatched. The CDR3 spans 16 residues. Here the CDR3 DNA reads TGTGCCACCTCCCTGGAAGGAGCGGGAGGTATGGGTACGCAGTATTTT. This codes for CATSLEGAGGMGTQYF.

This chain links TRBV24-1 with TRBJ2-5, with 7 positions matching TRBD2. Matching the DNA end better, TRBJ2-1 makes the J call doubtful. CDR1 KGHDR and CDR2 SFDVKD come from the germline V gene. The CDR3 covers 13 residues. For the CDR3, the DNA is TGTGCCACCGGAGCGGGGCTCCAGGTTGCGCAGTTCTTC. Protein sequence: CATGAGLQVAQFF.

This clonotype was seen many times. The J gene is TRBJ1-1, the V gene TRBV5-1; no clear D. Germline V gene lookup returns CDR1 SGHRS and CDR2 YFSETQ. The V end lost 5 bases, the J end lost 2 bases, and 13 bases lay between the germline ends. This CDR3 region has 14 residues. The CDR3 here is CASSPLDRNTEAFF. The CDR3 coding sequence is TGCGCCAGCAGTCCCCTGGACCGTAACACTGAAGCTTTCTTT.

CDR3 in DNA: TGTGCCAGCAGTATTGCGGGGAACACCGGGGAGCTGTTTTTT. This gives the protein CASSIAGNTGELFF. V usage is TRBV2 and J usage is TRBJ2-2; possibly TRBD2 for D (5 bases). The length of the CDR3 is 14 residues. V was shortened by 5 bases and J by 1 base, with 8 bases between the two germline ends. The germline V gene has CDR1 SNHLY and CDR2 FYNNEI.

The chain is built from TRBV10-2 and TRBJ2-2, with unresolved D. Germline lookup yields CDR1 WSHSY and CDR2 SAAADI. The CDR3 runs to 15 residues. Trimming cost V 4 bases and J 0 bases, with 9 bases left between them. The CDR3 sequence: CASSGLPANTGELFF. The DNA of the CDR3 is TGCGCCAGCAGTGGACTCCCTGCGAACACCGGGGAGCTGTTTTTT.

This clonotype was observed a handful of times. The V call is TRBV2, the J call TRBJ2-2, with D uncertain. The CDR3 runs to 15 residues. Germline loops: CDR1 SNHLY, CDR2 FYNNEI. The V gene lost 8 bases and the J gene lost 6 bases, with 19 bases spanning the gap. The CDR3 DNA reads as TGTGCCAGCGTTGAGCTCCCATGGTCGGCCGGGGAGCTGTTTTTT. Protein sequence: CASVELPWSAGELFF. The variable domain in full, with the rest retrieved from reference TRBV2 and TRBJ2-2, is EPEVTQTPSHQVTQMGQEVILRCVPISNHLYFYWYRQILGQKVEFLVSFYNNEISEKSEIFDDQFSVERPDGSNFTLKIRSTKLEDSAMYFCASVELPWSAGELFFGEGSRLTVL.

This clonotype has at least ten counts. The gene calls are TRBV7-9 and TRBJ2-7, with D perhaps matching TRBD1 (5 bases). Germline V lookup: CDR1 SEHNR, CDR2 FQNEAQ (reference sequence). The germline V and J ends were trimmed by 2 bases and 5 bases, with 10 bases remaining between them. CDR3 length: 13 residues. This chain's CDR3 is CASSLTQADEQYF. The CDR3 DNA reads as TGTGCCAGCAGCTTAACACAGGCAGACGAGCAGTACTTC.

In its sample, this clonotype was seen once. The chain recombines TRBV9 with TRBJ1-5, with 8 positions matching TRBD1. The CDR3 is 15 amino acids. Germline V lookup: CDR1 SGDLS, CDR2 YYNGEE. V gave up 3 bases and J gave up 4 bases; unmatched junction bases: 6. CDR3 coding DNA: TGTGCCAGCAGCGAGCAGGGGGCAAGGAATCAGCCCCAGCATTTT. Protein: CASSEQGARNQPQHF.

This clonotype was observed a handful of times. The J gene is TRBJ2-5, the V gene TRBV7-9; D is ambiguous. The DNA end lines up better with TRBJ2-4; the J call may be wrong. The germline gives CDR1 SEHNR, CDR2 FQNEAQ (reference sequence). CDR3 length: 11 residues. This CDR3 reads CASSGLGIQYF. CDR3 coding DNA: TGTGCCAGTTCCGGTTTGGGCATTCAGTACTTC.

This clonotype appeared many times. The gene calls are TRBV29-1 and TRBJ2-7, with TRBD2 matching over 9 bases. This CDR3 is built from 15 residues. The V and J ends lost 1 base and 2 bases, in that order; junction bases with no gene match: 6. Looked up from germline, CDR1 is SQVTM and CDR2 is ANQGSEA. The CDR3 is CSVEVLAGAAYEQYF. CDR3 sequence (DNA): TGCAGCGTTGAAGTATTAGCGGGAGCCGCCTACGAGCAGTACTTC.

This clonotype was observed at least ten times. The chain links TRBV9 to TRBJ2-2; TRBD1 is a possible D gene (6 bases). The germline V gene has CDR1 SGDLS and CDR2 YYNGEE. Deletions cut 3 bases from V and 5 bases from J, with 11 bases between. CDR3 size: 14 residues. CDR3 in amino acids: CASSGQDLTGELFF. CDR3 DNA sequence: TGTGCCAGCAGCGGACAGGATCTTACCGGGGAGCTGTTTTTT. The full variable domain, rest sourced from reference TRBV9 and TRBJ2-2, is DSGVTQTPKHLITATGQRVTLRCSPRSGDLSVYWYQQSLDQGLQFLIQYYNGEERAKGNILERFSAQQFPDLHSELNLSSLELGDSALYFCASSGQDLTGELFFGEGSRLTVL.

This CDR3 reads CATARGELFF. The CDR3 DNA is TGTGCCACTGCCAGGGGGGAGCTGTTTTTT. The V gene is TRBV24-1, the J gene TRBJ2-2, with no clear D. Trimming left V 10 bases short and J 8 bases short, with 7 bases between. Germline CDR1 KGHDR, CDR2 SFDVKD. There are 10 residues in the CDR3.

This clonotype was observed at least ten times. The rearrangement links TRBV7-2 to TRBJ1-2; the D is unclear. Trimming took 8 bases from V and 7 from J, leaving 20 bases between them. CDR3 length equals 14 residues. Looked up from germline, CDR1 is SGHTA and CDR2 is FQGNSA. As DNA, the CDR3 is TGTGCCAGCGCATCACTTACGCGGGTGTCTGGCTACACCTTC. Its protein is CASASLTRVSGYTF.

This clonotype was observed many times. V usage is TRBV4-2 and J usage is TRBJ2-2; weak D call: TRBD2 (5 bases). Germline CDR1 is LGHNA and CDR2 is YNFKEQ. The CDR3 covers 17 residues. Trimming cost V 0 bases and J 0 bases, with 11 bases left between them. This CDR3 is CASSQDGGAANTGELFF. CDR3 DNA: TGTGCCAGCAGCCAAGATGGAGGCGCGGCGAACACCGGGGAGCTGTTTTTT.

This clonotype appeared many times. CDR3 bases: TGCGCCAGCAGCCAAGAAGGACAGGGTTTTGGAAACACCATATATTTT. Encoded protein: CASSQEGQGFGNTIYF. V is TRBV4-3 and J is TRBJ1-3; 8 nucleotides line up with TRBD1. Unmatched junction bases numbered 4, after V lost 0 bases and J lost 3 bases. Germline CDR1 reads LGHNA; CDR2 reads YSLEER. The CDR3 has 16 amino acids.

Ten or more counts support this clonotype. V gene TRBV7-2 combines with J gene TRBJ1-2; the D is unclear. The CDR3 has 12 residues. Germline values: CDR1 SGHTA, CDR2 FQGNSA. V was pared by 5 bases and J by 2 bases, with 6 bases between. The CDR3 nucleotides read TGTGCCAGCAGCCACGGGAACTATGGCTACACCTTC. Translation gives CASSHGNYGYTF.

This clonotype has at least ten counts. This chain connects TRBV7-9 to TRBJ1-1, with D perhaps TRBD1 (5 bases). The CDR3 runs to 16 residues. CDR1 is SEHNR and CDR2 is FQNEAQ in the germline V gene (reference sequence). Trimming removed 7 bases at V and 1 base at J, with 19 bases between. The CDR3 bases are TGTGCCAGCACCTACTCGCCGGGACCCCGGAACACTGAAGCTTTCTTT. This gives the protein CASTYSPGPRNTEAFF.

This clonotype showed up many times. This chain uses TRBV13 with TRBJ2-5, with no clear D. The CDR3 loop spans 14 amino acids. The ends were cut back, 2 bases at V and 5 bases at J, with 12 bases in the middle. CDR1 and CDR2 (germline): PRHDT, FYEKMQ (reference sequence). CDR3 amino acids: CASSLPPDGETQYF. DNA of the CDR3: TGTGCCAGCAGCTTACCGCCGGACGGGGAGACCCAGTACTTC.

As regards this clonotype: Possible read error: a much larger clone is one base away. The genes are TRBV25-1 and TRBJ2-5, with TRBD2 as a possible D gene (6 bases). Germline values: CDR1 MGHDK, CDR2 SYGVNS. This CDR3 has 12 amino acids. The V end lost 0 bases, the J end lost 9 bases, and 8 bases lay between the germline ends. The CDR3 DNA reads as TGTGCCAGCAGTGAATACAGGGAGGCCCAGTACTTC. Encoded protein: CASSEYREAQYF.

The J gene is TRBJ1-2, the V gene TRBV7-3; 7 positions agree with TRBD1. V shed 2 bases and J 4 bases; nucleotides not matched to a gene: 7. CDR1 and CDR2 from the germline V gene are SGHTA and FQGTGA. This CDR3 spans 15 amino acids. The chain's CDR3 is CASSLDREVGYGYTF. For the CDR3, the DNA is TGTGCCAGCAGCTTAGACAGGGAAGTCGGCTATGGCTACACCTTC.

The sample holds a few counts of this clonotype. This sequence may be a read error, since a much larger clone differs from it by one base. The CDR3 region is CASSLTFGMTEALF. DNA of the CDR3: TGCGCCAGCAGCTTGACTTTCGGAATGACTGAAGCTCTCTTT. The chain carries TRBV5-1 and TRBJ1-1; D unresolved. The CDR3 sequence is 14 residues long. CDR1 and CDR2 (germline): SGHRS, YFSETQ.

This clonotype occurred many times. The chain is built from TRBV24-1 and TRBJ1-4; maybe TRBD1 (5 bases). Germline-derived CDR1 and CDR2 are KGHDR and SFDVKD. V was cut by 3 bases and J by 10 bases, with 8 bases left in between. The CDR3 extends over 12 amino acids. The CDR3 nucleotides read TGTGCCACCAGTGATACAGGCCTAAAACTGTTTTTT. Amino acids: CATSDTGLKLFF.

The chain recombines TRBV7-8 with TRBJ2-7, with 11 bases that match TRBD2. Unmatched junction bases numbered 7, after V lost 6 bases and J lost 3 bases. The germline CDR1 and CDR2 sequences are SGHVS and FQNEAQ. CDR3 length: 15 residues. CDR3 DNA sequence: TGTGCCAGCAGTCTACAGGGGACTAGCGGCTACGAGCAGTACTTC. Protein: CASSLQGTSGYEQYF. The complete variable domain, with remaining parts taken from reference TRBV7-8 and TRBJ2-7, reads GAGVSQSPRYKVAKRGQDVALRCDPISGHVSLFWYQQALGQGPEFLTYFQNEAQLDKSGLPSDRFFAERPEGSVSTLKIQRTQQEDSAVYLCASSLQGTSGYEQYFGPGTRLTVT.

For the CDR3, the DNA is TGTGCCACCAGTGATTGGGCCCAAGAGACCCAGTACTTC. Encoded protein: CATSDWAQETQYF. This chain links TRBV24-1 with TRBJ2-5, with unresolved D. This CDR3 is built from 13 residues. From germline, CDR1 is KGHDR and CDR2 SFDVKD. V lost 2 bases and J lost 1, with 4 bases in between.

This clonotype appeared many times. The V and J genes are TRBV20-1 and TRBJ2-7, with TRBD2 identical over 9 bases. Unmatched junction bases numbered 13, after V lost 6 bases and J lost 4 bases. Germline V gene lookup returns CDR1 DFQATT and CDR2 SNEGSKA (reference sequence). This CDR3 comprises 15 residues. CDR3 in DNA: TGCAGTGCAAAAACCCCTAGCGGGAACGTGTACGAGCAGTACTTC. It encodes CSAKTPSGNVYEQYF.

This clonotype was seen repeatedly, ten times or more. The chain joins TRBV5-1 to TRBJ2-7, with TRBD2 matching 8 bases. V lost 4 bases to trimming and J lost 4 bases; unmatched junction nucleotides: 7. Germline-derived CDR1 and CDR2 are SGHRS and YFSETQ. The CDR3 has 14 amino acids. CDR3 nucleotides: TGCGCCAGCAGCCGAACTAGCGGTCCATACGAGCAGTACTTC. This sequence encodes CASSRTSGPYEQYF.

This chain uses TRBV7-6 with TRBJ1-1; D unclear. Trimming took 4 bases from V and 5 from J, leaving 11 bases between them. The CDR3 totals 13 residues. The germline V gene encodes CDR1 SGHVS and CDR2 FNYEAQ. The chain's CDR3 is CASSSGRETEAFF. DNA of the CDR3: TGTGCCAGCAGCTCTGGGAGGGAGACTGAAGCTTTCTTT.

This clonotype was counted many times. The chain carries TRBV28 and TRBJ2-7, with 7 bases that match TRBD1. Per germline, CDR1 MDHEN and CDR2 SYDVKM. Unmatched junction bases numbered 5, after V lost 6 bases and J lost 6 bases. The CDR3 spans 12 residues. CDR3: CASREQGREQYF. The DNA for the CDR3 is TGTGCCAGCAGGGAACAGGGGCGCGAGCAGTACTTC.

This chain links TRBV12-3 or TRBV12-4 with TRBJ2-5, with a weak D call TRBD1 (5 bases). CDR3 length equals 14 residues. The CDR3 coding sequence is TGTGCTACAGCATTCTCTGGGGCTGTGGAGACCCAGTACTTC. It yields the protein CATAFSGAVETQYF.

The chain uses TRBV29-1 and TRBJ1-1, with TRBD1 matching over 7 bases. V lost 7 bases and J lost 0; bases outside the gene matches: 5. In germline, CDR1 is SQVTM, CDR2 ANQGSEA. The CDR3 consists of 13 residues. CDR3 sequence reads: CSEGQPLNTEAFF. The CDR3, as DNA: TGCAGCGAGGGACAGCCTTTGAACACTGAAGCTTTCTTT.

This clonotype was observed many times. The rearrangement uses TRBV12-3 or TRBV12-4 and TRBJ1-1, with D tentatively TRBD1 (5 bases). This CDR3 spans 14 amino acids. Trimming shortened V by 3 bases and J by 4 bases, and 12 bases separated the two germline ends. Written as DNA, the CDR3 is TGTGCCAGCAGTTTCGAGGGGCTGGGCACTGAAGCTTTCTTT. Translation: CASSFEGLGTEAFF.